This TCR beta chain appears in the sequencing data of a study of CD8+CD57+ T cells in acquired aplastic anemia. This clonotype was seen many times. The antigen is not known. Patients picked for sequencing had shown CD8+CD57+ cell expansion detected by flow cytometry. A severe acquired aplastic anemia diagnosis applied to all patients. Patients were treatment-naive when blood was sampled. Profiles of TCR beta VDJ and CDR3 were generated from a genomic DNA template. TCRdb reprocessed the reads with MiXCR, giving one entry per CDR3 protein. Of some 140,000 distinct CDR3 sequences detected, about 48% appear once; the ten largest clones hold around 12%. General observations from the study: Patients and controls shared fewer than 30 CD8+ CDR3 sequences.

The material sequenced was sorted CD4+, CD8+, or CD8+CD57+ T cells (not recorded which) from PBMCs. This TCR was recovered from a human donor with aplastic anemia.

The chain's CDR3 is CASSPSGTVSEKLFF. In DNA, the CDR3 is TGTGCCAGCAGCCCATCCGGGACAGTTTCCGAAAAACTGTTTTTT. The J gene is TRBJ1-4, the V gene TRBV11-1, with 7 positions matching TRBD1. Germline loops: CDR1 SGHAT, CDR2 FQDESV (reference sequence). With V trimmed by 5 bases and J by 8 bases, 11 bases remained unmatched. The CDR3 loop spans 15 amino acids.